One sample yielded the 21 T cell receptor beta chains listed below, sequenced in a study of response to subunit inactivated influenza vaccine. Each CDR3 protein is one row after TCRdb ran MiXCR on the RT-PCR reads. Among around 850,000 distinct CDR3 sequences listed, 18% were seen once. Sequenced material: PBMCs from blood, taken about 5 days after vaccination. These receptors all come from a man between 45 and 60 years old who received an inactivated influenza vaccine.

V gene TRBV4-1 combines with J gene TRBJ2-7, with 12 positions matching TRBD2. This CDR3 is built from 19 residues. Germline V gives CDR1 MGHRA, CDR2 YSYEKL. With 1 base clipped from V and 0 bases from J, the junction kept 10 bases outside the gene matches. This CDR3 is CASSQATSGRIWGSYEQYF. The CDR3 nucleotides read TGCGCCAGCAGCCAAGCGACTAGCGGGAGAATTTGGGGCTCCTACGAGCAGTACTTC.

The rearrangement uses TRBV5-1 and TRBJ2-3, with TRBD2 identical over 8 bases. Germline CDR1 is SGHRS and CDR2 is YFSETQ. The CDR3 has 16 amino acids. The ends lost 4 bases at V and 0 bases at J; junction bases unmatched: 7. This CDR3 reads CASSTDIAGSTDTQYF. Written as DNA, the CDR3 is TGCGCCAGCAGCACAGACATAGCGGGAAGCACAGATACGCAGTATTTT.

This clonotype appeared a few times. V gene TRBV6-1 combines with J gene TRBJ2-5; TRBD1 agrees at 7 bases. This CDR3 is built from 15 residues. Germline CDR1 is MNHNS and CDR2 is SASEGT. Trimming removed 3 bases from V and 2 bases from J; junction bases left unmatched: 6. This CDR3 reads CASSEWDRKQETQYF. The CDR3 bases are TGTGCCAGCAGTGAGTGGGACAGAAAGCAAGAGACCCAGTACTTC.

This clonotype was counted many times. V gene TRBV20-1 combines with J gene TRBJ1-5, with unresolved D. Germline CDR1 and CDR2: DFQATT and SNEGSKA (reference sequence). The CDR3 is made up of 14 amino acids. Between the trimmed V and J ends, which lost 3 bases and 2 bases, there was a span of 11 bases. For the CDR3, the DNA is TGCAGTGCTAGTCCCGGTATGCGCAATCAGCCCCAGCATTTT. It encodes CSASPGMRNQPQHF.

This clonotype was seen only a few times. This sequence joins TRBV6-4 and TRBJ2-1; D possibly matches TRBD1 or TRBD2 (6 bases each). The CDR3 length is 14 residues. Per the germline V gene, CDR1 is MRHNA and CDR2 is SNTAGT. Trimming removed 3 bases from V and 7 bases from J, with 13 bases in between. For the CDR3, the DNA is TGTGCCAGCAGTGAGCAAGGGGGGCGAAATGAGCAGTTCTTC. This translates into CASSEQGGRNEQFF.

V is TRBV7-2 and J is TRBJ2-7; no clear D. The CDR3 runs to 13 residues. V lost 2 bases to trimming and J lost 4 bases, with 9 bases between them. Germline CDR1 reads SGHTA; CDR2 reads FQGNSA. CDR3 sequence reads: CASSLPGVYEQYF. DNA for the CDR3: TGTGCCAGCAGCTTACCAGGAGTTTACGAGCAGTACTTC.

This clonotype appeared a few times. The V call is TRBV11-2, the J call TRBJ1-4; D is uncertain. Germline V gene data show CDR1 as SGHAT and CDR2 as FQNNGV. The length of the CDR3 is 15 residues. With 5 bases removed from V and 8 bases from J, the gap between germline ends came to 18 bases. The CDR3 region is CASSPTGPRGEKLFF. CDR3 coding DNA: TGTGCCAGCAGCCCCACGGGTCCTCGGGGAGAAAAACTGTTTTTT. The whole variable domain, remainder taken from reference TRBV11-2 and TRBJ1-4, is EAGVAQSPRYKIIEKRQSVAFWCNPISGHATLYWYQQILGQGPKLLIQFQNNGVVDDSQLPKDRFSAERLKGVDSTLKIQPAKLEDSAVYLCASSPTGPRGEKLFFGSGTQLSVL.

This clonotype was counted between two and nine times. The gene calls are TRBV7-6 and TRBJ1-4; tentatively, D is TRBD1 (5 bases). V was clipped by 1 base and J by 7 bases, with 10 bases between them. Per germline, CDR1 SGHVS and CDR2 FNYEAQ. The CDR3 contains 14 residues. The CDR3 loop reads CASSLGRVGEKLFF. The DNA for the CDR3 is TGTGCCAGCAGCTTAGGCAGGGTGGGTGAAAAACTGTTTTTT.

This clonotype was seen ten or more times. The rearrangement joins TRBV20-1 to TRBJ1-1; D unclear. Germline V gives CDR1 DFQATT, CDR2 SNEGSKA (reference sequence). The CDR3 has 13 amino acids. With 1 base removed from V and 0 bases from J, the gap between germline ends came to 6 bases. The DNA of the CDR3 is TGCAGTGCTAGAGCTTCCATGAACACTGAAGCTTTCTTT. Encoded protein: CSARASMNTEAFF.

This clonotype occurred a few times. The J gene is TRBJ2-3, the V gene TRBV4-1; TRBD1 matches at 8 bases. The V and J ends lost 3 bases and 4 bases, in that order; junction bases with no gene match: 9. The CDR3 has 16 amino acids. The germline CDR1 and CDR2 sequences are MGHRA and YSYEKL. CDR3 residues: CASSHRTGSLADTQYF. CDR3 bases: TGCGCCAGCAGCCACCGGACAGGGTCCTTGGCAGATACGCAGTATTTT.

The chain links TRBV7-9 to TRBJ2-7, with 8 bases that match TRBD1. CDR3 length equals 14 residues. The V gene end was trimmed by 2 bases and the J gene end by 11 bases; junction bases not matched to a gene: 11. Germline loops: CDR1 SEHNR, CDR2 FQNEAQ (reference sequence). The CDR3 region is CASSLRGQAQIKYF. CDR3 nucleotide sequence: TGTGCCAGCAGCTTACGGGGACAGGCTCAAATCAAGTACTTC.

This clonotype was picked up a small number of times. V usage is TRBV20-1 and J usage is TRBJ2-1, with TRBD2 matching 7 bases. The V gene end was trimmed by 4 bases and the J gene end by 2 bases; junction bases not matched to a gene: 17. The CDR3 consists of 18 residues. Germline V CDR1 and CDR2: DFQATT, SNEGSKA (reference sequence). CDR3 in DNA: TGCAGTGCTATACCGGGACTATCAAACGTAGGGGCCTACAATGAGCAGTTCTTC. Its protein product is CSAIPGLSNVGAYNEQFF.

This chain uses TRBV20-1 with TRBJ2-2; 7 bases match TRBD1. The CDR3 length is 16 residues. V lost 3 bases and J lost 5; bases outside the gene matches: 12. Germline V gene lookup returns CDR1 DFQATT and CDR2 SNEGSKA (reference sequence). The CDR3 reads CSASPPGQSSTGELFF. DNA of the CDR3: TGCAGTGCTAGCCCTCCGGGACAGAGTTCTACCGGGGAGCTGTTTTTT.

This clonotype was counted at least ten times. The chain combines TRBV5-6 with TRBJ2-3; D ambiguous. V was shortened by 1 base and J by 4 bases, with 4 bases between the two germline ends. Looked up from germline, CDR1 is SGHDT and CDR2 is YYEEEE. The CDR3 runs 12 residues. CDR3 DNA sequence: TGTGCCAGCAGCTTGTTCCCAGATACGCAGTATTTT. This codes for CASSLFPDTQYF. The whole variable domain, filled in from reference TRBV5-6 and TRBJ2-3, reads DAGVTQSPTHLIKTRGQQVTLRCSPKSGHDTVSWYQQALGQGPQFIFQYYEEEERQRGNFPDRFSGHQFPNYSSELNVNALLLGDSALYLCASSLFPDTQYFGPGTRLTVL.

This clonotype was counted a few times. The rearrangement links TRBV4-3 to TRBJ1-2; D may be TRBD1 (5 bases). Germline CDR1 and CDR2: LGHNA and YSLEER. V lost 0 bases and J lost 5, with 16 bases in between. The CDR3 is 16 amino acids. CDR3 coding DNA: TGCGCCAGCAGCCAAGATTTAGGAGGGGACCGATATGGCTACACCTTC. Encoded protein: CASSQDLGGDRYGYTF.

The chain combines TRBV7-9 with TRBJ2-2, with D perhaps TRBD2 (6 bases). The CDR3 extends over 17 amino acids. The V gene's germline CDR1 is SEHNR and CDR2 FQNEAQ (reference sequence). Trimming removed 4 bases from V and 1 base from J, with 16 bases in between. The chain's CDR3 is CASSSSHRRENTGELFF. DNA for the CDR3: TGTGCCAGCAGCTCCTCCCACCGGCGGGAGAACACCGGGGAGCTGTTTTTT.

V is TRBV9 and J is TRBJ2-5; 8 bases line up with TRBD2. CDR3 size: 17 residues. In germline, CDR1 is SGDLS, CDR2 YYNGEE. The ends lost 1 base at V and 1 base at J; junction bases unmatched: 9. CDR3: CASSVSLPGGFQETQYF. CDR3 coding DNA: TGTGCCAGCAGCGTAAGTCTTCCGGGAGGGTTCCAAGAGACCCAGTACTTC.

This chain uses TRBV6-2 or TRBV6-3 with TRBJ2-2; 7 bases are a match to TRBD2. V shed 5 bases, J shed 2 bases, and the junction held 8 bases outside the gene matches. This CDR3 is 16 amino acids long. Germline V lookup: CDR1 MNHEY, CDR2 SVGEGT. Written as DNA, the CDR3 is TGTGCCAGCAGTCGAACCGGGACTATCAACACCGGGGAGCTGTTTTTT. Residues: CASSRTGTINTGELFF.

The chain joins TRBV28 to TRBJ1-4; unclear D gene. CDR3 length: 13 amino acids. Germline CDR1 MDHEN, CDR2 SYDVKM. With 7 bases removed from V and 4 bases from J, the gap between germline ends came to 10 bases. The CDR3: CASNPPDNEKLFF. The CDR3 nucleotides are TGTGCCAGCAACCCCCCGGATAATGAAAAACTGTTTTTT. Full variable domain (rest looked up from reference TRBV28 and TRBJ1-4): DVKVTQSSRYLVKRTGEKVFLECVQDMDHENMFWYRQDPGLGLRLIYFSYDVKMKEKGDIPEGYSVSREKKERFSLILESASTNQTSMYLCASNPPDNEKLFFGSGTQLSVL.

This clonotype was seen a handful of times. This CDR3 is CASSRGGGYYNEQFF. The CDR3 nucleotides are TGTGCCAGCAGCCGCGGGGGGGGTTACTACAATGAGCAGTTCTTC. The V gene is TRBV13, the J gene TRBJ2-1, with 9 bases lining up with TRBD2. This CDR3 is 15 amino acids long. In germline, CDR1 is PRHDT, CDR2 FYEKMQ (reference sequence). With V trimmed by 5 bases and J by 3 bases, 5 bases remained unmatched.

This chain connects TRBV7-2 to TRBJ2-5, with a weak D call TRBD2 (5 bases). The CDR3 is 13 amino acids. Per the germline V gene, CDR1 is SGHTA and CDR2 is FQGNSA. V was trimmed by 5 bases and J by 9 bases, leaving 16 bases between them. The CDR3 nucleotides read TGTGCCAGCAGCCCGACCTCCAAGAGGGCCCAGTACTTC. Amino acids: CASSPTSKRAQYF.